These 20 T cell receptor beta chains share one sample of origin, sequenced in a study of cytotoxic CD8 clonotypes in ibrutinib-treated CLL. TCRdb keeps only in-frame clones here, not all; method: immunoSEQ multiplex PCR. The sample has about 300,000 clones, approximately 76% seen once. The source was PBMCs, collected at disease progression, from a patient treated with ibrutinib. The receptor source for this set is a human donor with chronic lymphocytic leukemia.

Only one count was recorded for this clone. The V and J genes are TRBV9 and TRBJ2-1, with D perhaps matching TRBD2 (6 bases). The germline V gene encodes CDR1 SGDLS and CDR2 YYNGEE. This CDR3 has 15 residues. Trimming stripped 2 bases from V and 4 bases from J, with 13 bases between. The CDR3 DNA sequence: TGTGCCAGCAGCGTTGACTCTAGCGATTACAATGAGCAGTTCTTC. It encodes CASSVDSSDYNEQFF.

The V and J genes are TRBV29-1 and TRBJ1-3; perhaps TRBD1 as D (6 bases). This CDR3 has 14 amino acids. Trimming stripped 6 bases from V and 2 bases from J, with 14 bases between. Germline CDR1 SQVTM, CDR2 ANQGSEA. CDR3 in amino acids: CSVSDSSTGNTIYF. The CDR3 coding sequence is TGCAGCGTATCGGACAGTAGCACTGGAAACACCATATATTTT.

The chain joins TRBV5-6 to TRBJ2-5; maybe TRBD1 (5 bases). This CDR3 is built from 13 residues. Germline V CDR1 and CDR2: SGHDT, YYEEEE. With 5 bases removed from V and 4 bases from J, the gap between germline ends came to 12 bases. The CDR3 protein is CASRKLGAETQYF. CDR3 DNA sequence: TGTGCCAGCAGGAAGCTAGGGGCAGAGACCCAGTACTTC.

The genes are TRBV19 and TRBJ2-2, with 7 bases fitting TRBD1. The CDR3 has 13 residues. Germline CDR1 and CDR2: LNHDA and SQIVND (reference sequence). The trim removed 8 bases at V and 4 bases at J, leaving 4 bases unmatched. CDR3 bases: TGTGCCAGTGTTGACAGGGCCACCGGGGAGCTGTTTTTT. This codes for CASVDRATGELFF.

J is TRBJ2-1 and V is TRBV9; 12 bases agree with TRBD2. The germline gives CDR1 SGDLS, CDR2 YYNGEE. The CDR3 is 16 amino acids. J was trimmed by 6 bases and V by 3 bases; bases with no gene match: 7. The CDR3 region has the DNA TGTGCCAGCAGCGATTCGACTAGCGGGGGTATCAATGAGCAGTTCTTC. Encoded protein: CASSDSTSGGINEQFF.

The chain carries TRBV29-1 and TRBJ1-1; D is uncertain. The V gene's germline CDR1 is SQVTM and CDR2 ANQGSEA. V was trimmed by 2 bases and J by 0 bases, leaving 10 bases between them. The CDR3 is 14 amino acids. In nucleotides, the CDR3 is TGCAGCGTTGAACCAAGGACGGTGAACACTGAAGCTTTCTTT. It yields the protein CSVEPRTVNTEAFF.

The CDR3, as DNA: TGTGCCAGCAGCCCGGAGGTGGGAGAGACCCAGTACTTC. This sequence encodes CASSPEVGETQYF. This chain connects TRBV7-8 to TRBJ2-5; D possibly corresponds to TRBD2 (5 bases). There are 13 residues in the CDR3. Germline V gene lookup returns CDR1 SGHVS and CDR2 FQNEAQ. V lost 5 bases and J lost 4, with 11 bases in between.

This rearrangement joins TRBV13 to TRBJ2-1, with 11 bases matching TRBD2. Trimming took 5 bases from V and 8 from J; bases not matched to a gene: 17. The CDR3 extends over 18 amino acids. Germline CDR1 reads PRHDT; CDR2 reads FYEKMQ (reference sequence). This CDR3 reads CASSATSGRSRAEHEQFF. The DNA for the CDR3 is TGTGCCAGCAGCGCAACTAGCGGGAGAAGTCGTGCTGAGCATGAGCAGTTCTTC.

The CDR3 DNA is TGTGCCAGCAGCACCATCCAGGGTCCGATGGCCGGGGAGCTGTTTTTT. Encoded protein: CASSTIQGPMAGELFF. The chain links TRBV11-2 to TRBJ2-2, with D possibly being TRBD1 (5 bases). Deletions cut 5 bases from V and 6 bases from J, with 19 bases between. This CDR3 is 16 amino acids long. CDR1 and CDR2 from the germline V gene are SGHAT and FQNNGV. The variable domain in full, with the rest retrieved from reference TRBV11-2 and TRBJ2-2, is EAGVAQSPRYKIIEKRQSVAFWCNPISGHATLYWYQQILGQGPKLLIQFQNNGVVDDSQLPKDRFSAERLKGVDSTLKIQPAKLEDSAVYLCASSTIQGPMAGELFFGEGSRLTVL.

In this sample, this clone turned up a few times. J is TRBJ1-5 and V is TRBV18; D remains ambiguous. The germline gives CDR1 KGHSH, CDR2 LQKENI. The CDR3 spans 14 residues. Trimming pared 5 bases from V and 7 bases from J, leaving 15 bases between. CDR3 loop: CASSSIEGGQPQHF. The DNA for the CDR3 is TGTGCCAGCTCATCAATCGAGGGCGGCCAGCCCCAGCATTTT. Full variable domain (outside the CDR3, taken from reference TRBV18 and TRBJ1-5): NAGVMQNPRHLVRRRGQEARLRCSPMKGHSHVYWYRQLPEEGLKFMVYLQKENIIDESGMPKERFSAEFPKEGPSILRIQQVVRGDSAAYFCASSSIEGGQPQHFGDGTRLSIL.

The rearrangement uses TRBV7-2 and TRBJ2-4, with 10 positions matching TRBD2. Trimming cost V 2 bases and J 6 bases; bases outside gene matches: 10. Germline V gene data show CDR1 as SGHTA and CDR2 as FQGNSA. This CDR3 spans 17 amino acids. CDR3 bases: TGTGCCAGCAGCTTATGGCTAGCGGGAGCGGGAGGAAACATTCAGTACTTC. It yields the protein CASSLWLAGAGGNIQYF.

The chain joins TRBV27 to TRBJ2-3, with 9 bases matching TRBD1. CDR1 and CDR2 (germline): MNHEY, SMNVEV (reference sequence). After removal of 5 bases from V and 5 bases from J, the junction contained 5 bases not matched to a gene. The CDR3 runs 14 residues. For the CDR3, the DNA is TGTGCCAGCAGTAAAACAGGGGGCATAGATACGCAGTATTTT. Encoded protein: CASSKTGGIDTQYF.

The rearrangement joins TRBV2 to TRBJ2-3; 7 nucleotides agree with TRBD2. V trimming: 7 bases; J trimming: 2 bases; junction bases outside the gene matches: 12. The CDR3 runs 16 residues. The germline V gene has CDR1 SNHLY and CDR2 FYNNEI. In DNA form, the CDR3 reads TGTGCCAGCAAACTTTCACCGGGGGGAATCACAGATACGCAGTATTTT. The encoded protein is CASKLSPGGITDTQYF.

J is TRBJ2-1 and V is TRBV7-2; 10 bases fit TRBD2. The junction had 6 bases not matched to a gene; V was cut back by 3 bases and J by 7 bases. The CDR3 is 15 amino acids. CDR1 and CDR2 (germline): SGHTA, FQGNSA. In DNA form, the CDR3 reads TGTGCCAGCAGCTTTTGGCTAGCGGGAGATAATGAGCAGTTCTTC. It encodes CASSFWLAGDNEQFF.

This clone was observed a single time. V usage is TRBV4-1 and J usage is TRBJ2-7; D gene unclear. CDR1 MGHRA and CDR2 YSYEKL come from the germline V gene. Trimming took off 0 bases at V and 4 bases at J, with 10 bases between the two ends. This CDR3 has 14 residues. The CDR3 loop reads CASSQDASLYEQYF. The CDR3 DNA reads as TGCGCCAGCAGCCAAGATGCTTCTCTGTACGAGCAGTACTTC.

This rearrangement joins TRBV7-9 to TRBJ1-4, with TRBD1 matching over 9 bases. With 4 bases clipped from V and 8 bases from J, the junction kept 11 bases outside the gene matches. Germline loops: CDR1 SEHNR, CDR2 FQNEAQ (reference sequence). The CDR3 has 16 residues. The CDR3 sequence: CASSSPQGAGHEKLFF. For the CDR3, the DNA is TGTGCCAGCAGCTCCCCACAGGGGGCCGGACACGAAAAACTGTTTTTT.

A remark on this clone: The sample carries other DNA sequences with the same CDR3. The chain carries TRBV15 and TRBJ2-7; unclear D gene. V was cut by 0 bases and J by 3 bases, with 6 bases left in between. The CDR3 contains 13 residues. The germline gives CDR1 LNHNV, CDR2 YYDKDF (reference sequence). CDR3 sequence (DNA): TGTGCCACCAGCAGAGAAGGTGGCTACGAGCAGTACTTC. Translated, it gives CATSREGGYEQYF.

This chain links TRBV11-2 with TRBJ2-2, with 9 bases aligning to TRBD1. The V gene's germline CDR1 is SGHAT and CDR2 FQNNGV. CDR3 length equals 17 residues. V lost 2 bases and J lost 3; bases outside the gene matches: 7. CDR3 amino acids: CASSLTSGQGYTGELFF. The CDR3 coding sequence is TGTGCCAGCAGCTTAACCTCGGGACAGGGATACACCGGGGAGCTGTTTTTT. The entire variable domain, with the rest obtained from reference TRBV11-2 and TRBJ2-2, is as follows: EAGVAQSPRYKIIEKRQSVAFWCNPISGHATLYWYQQILGQGPKLLIQFQNNGVVDDSQLPKDRFSAERLKGVDSTLKIQPAKLEDSAVYLCASSLTSGQGYTGELFFGEGSRLTVL.

The V and J genes are TRBV5-1 and TRBJ2-2, with D perhaps matching TRBD1 (7 bases). The CDR3 is made up of 15 amino acids. Germline V gene sequence: CDR1 SGHRS, CDR2 YFSETQ. Trimming took 1 base from V and 4 from J, leaving 11 bases between them. The CDR3 loop is CASSLSQGGTGELFF. The CDR3 nucleotides read TGCGCCAGCAGCTTGTCCCAGGGGGGCACCGGGGAGCTGTTTTTT.

The chain links TRBV7-8 to TRBJ2-1, with D hard to call. The CDR3 loop spans 15 amino acids. With 4 bases removed from V and 3 bases from J, the gap between germline ends came to 13 bases. In germline, CDR1 is SGHVS, CDR2 FQNEAQ. CDR3 in amino acids: CASSSSISLYNEQFF. CDR3 bases: TGTGCCAGCAGCTCAAGCATTAGCCTCTACAATGAGCAGTTCTTC.